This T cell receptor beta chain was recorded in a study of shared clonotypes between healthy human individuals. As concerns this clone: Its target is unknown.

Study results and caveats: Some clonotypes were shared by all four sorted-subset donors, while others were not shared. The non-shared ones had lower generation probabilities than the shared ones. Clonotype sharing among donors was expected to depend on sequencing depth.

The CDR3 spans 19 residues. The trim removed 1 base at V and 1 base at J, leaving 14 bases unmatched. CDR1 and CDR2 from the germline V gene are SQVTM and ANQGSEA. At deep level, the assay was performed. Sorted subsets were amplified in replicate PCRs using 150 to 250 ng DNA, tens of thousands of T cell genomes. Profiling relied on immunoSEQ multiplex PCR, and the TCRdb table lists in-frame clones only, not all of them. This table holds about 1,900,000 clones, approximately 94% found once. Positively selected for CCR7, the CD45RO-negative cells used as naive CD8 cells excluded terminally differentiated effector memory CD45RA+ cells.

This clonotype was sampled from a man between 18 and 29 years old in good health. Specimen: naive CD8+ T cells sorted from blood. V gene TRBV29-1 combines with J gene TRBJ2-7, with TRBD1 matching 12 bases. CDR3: CSVEGGSGTGGYYSYEQYF. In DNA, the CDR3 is TGCAGCGTTGAAGGTGGGAGCGGGACAGGGGGCTATTATTCCTACGAGCAGTACTTC.